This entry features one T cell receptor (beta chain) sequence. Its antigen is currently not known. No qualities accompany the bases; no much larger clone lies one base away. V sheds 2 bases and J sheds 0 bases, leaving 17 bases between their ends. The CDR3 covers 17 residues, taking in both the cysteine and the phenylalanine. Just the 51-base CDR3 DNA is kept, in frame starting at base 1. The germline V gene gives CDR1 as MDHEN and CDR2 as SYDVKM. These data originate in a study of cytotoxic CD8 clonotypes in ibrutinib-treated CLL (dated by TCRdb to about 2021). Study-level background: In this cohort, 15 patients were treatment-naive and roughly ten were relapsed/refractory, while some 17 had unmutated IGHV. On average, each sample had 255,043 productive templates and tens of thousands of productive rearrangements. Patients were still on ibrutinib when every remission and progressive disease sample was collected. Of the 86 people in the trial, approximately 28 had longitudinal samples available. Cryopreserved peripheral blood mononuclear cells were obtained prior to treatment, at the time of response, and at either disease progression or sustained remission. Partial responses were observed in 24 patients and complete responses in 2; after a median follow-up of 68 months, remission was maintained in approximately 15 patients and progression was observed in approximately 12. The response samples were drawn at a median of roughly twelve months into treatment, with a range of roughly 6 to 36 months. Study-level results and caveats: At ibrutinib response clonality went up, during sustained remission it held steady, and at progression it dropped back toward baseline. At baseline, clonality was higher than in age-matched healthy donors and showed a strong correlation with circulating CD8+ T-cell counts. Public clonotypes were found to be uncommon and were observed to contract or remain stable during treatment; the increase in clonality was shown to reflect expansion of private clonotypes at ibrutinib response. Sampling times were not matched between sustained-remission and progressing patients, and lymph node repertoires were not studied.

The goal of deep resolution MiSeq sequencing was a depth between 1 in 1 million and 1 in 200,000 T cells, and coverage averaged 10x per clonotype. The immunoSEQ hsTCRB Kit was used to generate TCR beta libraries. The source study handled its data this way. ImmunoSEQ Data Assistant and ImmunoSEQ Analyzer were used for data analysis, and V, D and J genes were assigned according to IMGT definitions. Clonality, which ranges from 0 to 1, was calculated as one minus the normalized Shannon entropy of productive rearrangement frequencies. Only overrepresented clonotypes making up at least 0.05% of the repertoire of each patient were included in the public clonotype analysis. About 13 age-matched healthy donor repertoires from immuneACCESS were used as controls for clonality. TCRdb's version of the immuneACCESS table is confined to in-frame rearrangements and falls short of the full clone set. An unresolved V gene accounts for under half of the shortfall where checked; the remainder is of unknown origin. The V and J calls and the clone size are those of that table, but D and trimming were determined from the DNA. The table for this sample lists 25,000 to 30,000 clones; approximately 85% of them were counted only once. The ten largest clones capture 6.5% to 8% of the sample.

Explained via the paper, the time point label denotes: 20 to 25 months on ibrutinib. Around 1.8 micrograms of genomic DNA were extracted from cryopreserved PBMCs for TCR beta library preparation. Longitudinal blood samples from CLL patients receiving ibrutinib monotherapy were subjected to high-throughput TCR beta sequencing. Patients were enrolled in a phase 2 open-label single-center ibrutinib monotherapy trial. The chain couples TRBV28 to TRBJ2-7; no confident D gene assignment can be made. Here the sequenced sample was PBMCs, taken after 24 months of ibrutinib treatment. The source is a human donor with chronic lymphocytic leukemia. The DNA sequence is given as TGTGCCAGCAGTTTACCGCTGACGTACCCTCTCTCCTACGAGCAGTACTTC. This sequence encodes CASSLPLTYPLSYEQYF.